The entry that follows covers one T cell receptor beta chain sequence. Its cognate antigen is unknown. Germline V gives CDR1 LNHNV, CDR2 YYDKDF (reference sequence). Between the trimmed V and J ends, which lost 5 bases and 5 bases, there was a span of 21 bases. The CDR3 sequence is 16 residues long. This specimen comes from a study of cytomegalovirus exposure and HLA in healthy donors. General observations from the study: In a later analysis, a genetic analysis reported fewer productive-TCR N-insertions in an Asian-associated ancestry cluster than the cohort average. A later analysis appeared to link common viral pathogens to several of the most significant clusters. The study had only CMV serostatus as immune exposure information.

The PCR contained 60 Vbeta and 13 Jbeta primers. TCRdb's table, derived via immunoSEQ multiplex PCR, lists solely in-frame clones and lacks some. The top ten clones hold approximately 6.5% of a sample with 65,000 to 100,000 clones, almost 80% of them seen once. Sample: PBMCs. The receptor comes from a female donor in good health and CMV-seronegative. V is TRBV15 and J is TRBJ2-5; tentatively, D is TRBD1 (5 bases). This CDR3 is CATSGAQGTGWETQYF. The CDR3 nucleotides are TGTGCCACCAGCGGTGCTCAGGGTACGGGCTGGGAGACCCAGTACTTC.